Shown below are 11 T cell receptor beta chains from a single sample sequenced in a study of shared clonotypes between healthy human individuals (dated by TCRdb to 2019 to 2021). Libraries were prepared through the immunoSEQ multiplex PCR assay. The immuneACCESS repertoire file appears here via TCRdb, limited to in-frame rearrangements. These files lack a portion of the clones; in checked studies, under half of the deficit traces to unresolved V genes, and the cause of the others is not known. The sample has 600,000 to 800,000 clones on record, over 60% of them singletons. The ten largest account for under 2% of the sample. The sequencing sample was made of memory CD4+ T cells sorted from blood. The cell subset or site label, as the study defines it: CD45RA-negative fraction. These receptors originate from a woman aged 25 to 45 in good health.

The V and J genes are TRBV5-1 and TRBJ2-5; D is perhaps TRBD1 (6 bases). The CDR3 has 16 amino acids. V was cut by 3 bases and J by 1 base, with 16 bases left in between. In germline, CDR1 is SGHRS, CDR2 YFSETQ. CDR3 loop: CASSWQGTERQETQYF. Written as DNA, the CDR3 is TGCGCCAGCAGCTGGCAGGGGACGGAACGCCAAGAGACCCAGTACTTC.

This chain connects TRBV5-1 to TRBJ1-1, with D perhaps TRBD1 (5 bases). Trimming removed 3 bases at V and 3 bases at J, with 9 bases between. There are 13 residues in the CDR3. Germline V gene sequence: CDR1 SGHRS, CDR2 YFSETQ. The CDR3 DNA reads TGCGCCAGCAGCTCTGACAGTGACACTGAAGCTTTCTTT. Protein: CASSSDSDTEAFF. Full variable domain (missing parts from reference TRBV5-1 and TRBJ1-1): KAGVTQTPRYLIKTRGQQVTLSCSPISGHRSVSWYQQTPGQGLQFLFEYFSETQRNKGNFPGRFSGRQFSNSRSEMNVSTLELGDSALYLCASSSDSDTEAFFGQGTRLTVV.

The chain has TRBV28 and TRBJ1-1, with D unclear. With 1 base removed from V and 5 bases from J, the gap between germline ends came to 5 bases. The CDR3 spans 12 residues. Germline lookup yields CDR1 MDHEN and CDR2 SYDVKM. This CDR3 is CASSLLETEAFF. The CDR3 DNA follows: TGTGCCAGCAGTTTATTGGAAACTGAAGCTTTCTTT.

V and J are TRBV4-1 and TRBJ2-7; 8 bases fit TRBD2. Trimming cost V 0 bases and J 4 bases; bases outside gene matches: 8. Germline assignment: CDR1 MGHRA and CDR2 YSYEKL. The CDR3 has 16 residues. This CDR3 reads CASSQDPGSGKYEQYF. The CDR3 coding sequence is TGCGCCAGCAGCCAAGATCCCGGTAGCGGGAAGTACGAGCAGTACTTC.

The gene calls are TRBV7-9 and TRBJ2-7; tentative D call: TRBD2 (5 bases). V lost 5 bases, J lost 2 bases, and 19 bases lay in between. Germline V gene data show CDR1 as SEHNR and CDR2 as FQNEAQ (reference sequence). The CDR3 covers 16 residues. This CDR3 is CASSAFTAGETYEQYF. Here the CDR3 DNA reads TGTGCCAGCAGCGCATTCACGGCGGGCGAAACCTACGAGCAGTACTTC.

The chain joins TRBV5-1 to TRBJ2-4; TRBD2 might be the D (6 bases). Germline V gene lookup returns CDR1 SGHRS and CDR2 YFSETQ. The ends were cut back, 0 bases at V and 9 bases at J, with 10 bases in the middle. The CDR3 is 13 amino acids. CDR3 sequence (DNA): TGCGCCAGCAGCTTGGGGCTGGGGGGCATTCAGTACTTC. Residues: CASSLGLGGIQYF.

This clone has just one count. The chain employs TRBV30 and TRBJ2-7; D uncertain. The CDR3 covers 11 residues. Germline CDR1 is GTSNPN and CDR2 is SVGIG (reference sequence). V gave up 2 bases and J gave up 6 bases, with 8 bases separating them. The chain's CDR3 is CAWSTSGEQYF. CDR3 nucleotide sequence: TGTGCCTGGAGTACAAGTGGCGAGCAGTACTTC.

This clone was recorded a few times. The chain employs TRBV6-6 and TRBJ2-5, with D uncertain. CDR1 and CDR2 from the germline V gene are MNHNY and SVGAGI (reference sequence). This CDR3 spans 12 amino acids. The ends were cut back, 6 bases at V and 0 bases at J, with 5 bases in the middle. Here the CDR3 reads CASSRDQETQYF. Here the CDR3 DNA reads TGTGCCAGCAGCCGGGACCAAGAGACCCAGTACTTC.

The chain has TRBV7-6 and TRBJ1-5; D may be TRBD1 (5 bases). This CDR3 has 15 amino acids. V lost 1 base and J lost 1, with 8 bases in between. Germline CDR1 and CDR2: SGHVS and FNYEAQ. The DNA for the CDR3 is TGTGCCAGCAGCTTAGTGGGGGACAGCAATCAGCCCCAGCATTTT. Translating it yields CASSLVGDSNQPQHF.

This clone was picked up one time. V gene TRBV27 combines with J gene TRBJ2-7; 9 positions match TRBD2. CDR1 is MNHEY and CDR2 is SMNVEV in the germline V gene (reference sequence). With 8 bases clipped from V and 4 bases from J, the junction kept 15 bases outside the gene matches. The CDR3 has 16 residues. CDR3: CASGHRMEREDYEQYF. The CDR3 bases are TGTGCCAGCGGACATAGGATGGAGCGGGAGGATTACGAGCAGTACTTC.

The chain couples TRBV28 to TRBJ2-2; 10 bases are shared with TRBD2. Germline V gene sequence: CDR1 MDHEN, CDR2 SYDVKM. The CDR3 length is 17 residues. V trimming: 4 bases; J trimming: 3 bases; junction bases outside the gene matches: 8. CDR3 DNA sequence: TGTGCCAGCAGTTCGCATACTAGCGGGATGGACACCGGGGAGCTGTTTTTT. It translates to CASSSHTSGMDTGELFF.